The 25 T cell receptor beta chains reported below all come from one sample, sequenced in a study of shared clonotypes between healthy human individuals. Data came from immunoSEQ multiplex PCR; TCRdb stores just in-frame clones and leaves some out. The sample includes millions of clones, just over 90% of them seen just once. Sequences were obtained from naive CD4+ T cells from PBMCs. The subset here: CD45RA+ positively selected. The receptors originated from a man aged 18 to 29 in good health. Some clones in this sample may be carry-over from other donors' samples.

The V gene is TRBV18, the J gene TRBJ1-3; 7 bases are a match to TRBD1. The CDR3 runs to 16 residues. V shed 1 base and J 2 bases; nucleotides not matched to a gene: 5. Germline CDR1 reads KGHSH; CDR2 reads LQKENI. This CDR3 is CASSPRQDRTGNTIYF. The CDR3 DNA follows: TGTGCCAGCTCACCACGGCAGGACAGGACTGGAAACACCATATATTTT.

The gene calls are TRBV11-2 and TRBJ2-2; D is perhaps TRBD2 (5 bases). The CDR3 is made up of 16 amino acids. The germline V and J ends were trimmed by 5 bases and 4 bases, with 17 bases remaining between them. Germline lookup yields CDR1 SGHAT and CDR2 FQNNGV. DNA of the CDR3: TGTGCCAGCAGCCGAAACTTGGGAGAGGGCACCGGGGAGCTGTTTTTT. Amino acid sequence: CASSRNLGEGTGELFF. The full variable domain, rest sourced from reference TRBV11-2 and TRBJ2-2, is EAGVAQSPRYKIIEKRQSVAFWCNPISGHATLYWYQQILGQGPKLLIQFQNNGVVDDSQLPKDRFSAERLKGVDSTLKIQPAKLEDSAVYLCASSRNLGEGTGELFFGEGSRLTVL.

The V and J genes are TRBV29-1 and TRBJ2-3, with 8 bases that match TRBD1. V dropped 5 bases and J dropped 2; count of bases not matched to a gene: 6. The germline CDR1 and CDR2 sequences are SQVTM and ANQGSEA. CDR3 length: 14 amino acids. This chain's CDR3 is CSVPGTGNTDTQYF. As DNA, the CDR3 is TGCAGCGTTCCAGGGACAGGCAACACAGATACGCAGTATTTT.

The chain is built from TRBV6-6 and TRBJ2-1; D gene ambiguous. Trimming cost V 4 bases and J 0 bases, with 10 bases left between them. Germline assignment: CDR1 MNHNY and CDR2 SVGAGI (reference sequence). The CDR3 extends over 15 amino acids. The CDR3 here is CASSSAPSSYNEQFF. The CDR3 DNA reads TGTGCCAGCAGTTCCGCCCCCAGCTCCTACAATGAGCAGTTCTTC.

V and J are TRBV5-6 and TRBJ1-2; D uncertain. Germline V gene lookup returns CDR1 SGHDT and CDR2 YYEEEE. The CDR3 is 14 residues long. V was trimmed by 4 bases and J by 4 bases, leaving 14 bases between them. The CDR3: CASSHRPGGYGYTF. The CDR3 nucleotides read TGTGCCAGCAGCCACCGGCCAGGCGGCTATGGCTACACCTTC.

V gene TRBV9 combines with J gene TRBJ2-3; tentatively, D is TRBD2 (6 bases). Trimming removed 2 bases from V and 1 base from J, with 20 bases in between. CDR3 length equals 18 residues. Germline V CDR1 and CDR2: SGDLS, YYNGEE. The CDR3 loop is CASSVTRGSGTGTDTQYF. The CDR3 bases are TGTGCCAGCAGCGTGACGCGGGGTAGCGGAACAGGCACAGATACGCAGTATTTT.

The chain combines TRBV6-5 with TRBJ1-2, with D hard to call. With 10 bases removed from V and 8 bases from J, the gap between germline ends came to 23 bases. The germline gives CDR1 MNHEY, CDR2 SVGAGI. CDR3 length: 14 amino acids. DNA of the CDR3: TGTGCCACCAAAAGAAGTGTGGAGTCGGGCGGCTACACCTTC. Its protein is CATKRSVESGGYTF.

The CDR3: CASSWGRATDTEAFF. DNA for the CDR3: TGTGCCAGCAGCTGGGGACGAGCGACTGACACTGAAGCTTTCTTT. V usage is TRBV5-4 and J usage is TRBJ1-1; D possibly corresponds to TRBD1 (5 bases). V was pared by 3 bases and J by 3 bases, with 15 bases between. The V gene's germline CDR1 is SGHNT and CDR2 YYREEE (reference sequence). This CDR3 is built from 15 residues.

The V call is TRBV7-2, the J call TRBJ2-3; 14 nucleotides agree with TRBD2. This CDR3 has 16 amino acids. Per germline, CDR1 SGHTA and CDR2 FQGNSA. The ends lost 6 bases at V and 2 bases at J; junction bases unmatched: 4. CDR3 sequence: CASRSTSGRATDTQYF. The CDR3 DNA is TGTGCCAGCAGATCGACTAGCGGGAGGGCCACAGATACGCAGTATTTT.

This clone has more than one count but fewer than ten. The junction does not match germline at one end; this may be a read error. V gene TRBV11-3 combines with J gene TRBJ1-5; D call uncertain. Germline loops: CDR1 SGHNT, CDR2 YENEEA. CDR3 length: 11 residues. The CDR3 loop is CASWAGQSQHF. The CDR3 nucleotides read TGTGCCAGCTGGGCGGGTCAGTCCCAGCATTTT.

The chain links TRBV15 to TRBJ2-1; TRBD2 is a possible D gene (5 bases). In germline, CDR1 is LNHNV, CDR2 YYDKDF (reference sequence). V gave up 0 bases and J gave up 1 base, with 13 bases separating them. The CDR3 consists of 17 residues. The CDR3 DNA reads as TGTGCCACCAGCAGAGAGTTCGCGGGTGGGTCCTACAATGAGCAGTTCTTC. The encoded protein is CATSREFAGGSYNEQFF.

As regards this clone: Other DNA sequences within the sample encode an identical CDR3. This chain connects TRBV28 to TRBJ1-2; D ambiguous. Germline V gives CDR1 MDHEN, CDR2 SYDVKM. This CDR3 spans 12 amino acids. Trimming left V 5 bases short and J 3 bases short, with 7 bases between. CDR3 sequence (DNA): TGTGCCAGCAGTCTGCGGGACTATGGCTACACCTTC. It specifies CASSLRDYGYTF.

The chain carries TRBV7-9 and TRBJ2-3; 9 bases fit TRBD1. V shed 3 bases and J 1 base; nucleotides not matched to a gene: 5. Germline V lookup: CDR1 SEHNR, CDR2 FQNEAQ (reference sequence). The CDR3 totals 16 residues. CDR3 bases: TGTGCCAGCAGCTTGGGGGACAGGGCGGGCACAGATACGCAGTATTTT. Protein sequence: CASSLGDRAGTDTQYF.

The chain uses TRBV2 and TRBJ2-7; D is ambiguous. Between the trimmed V and J ends, which lost 8 bases and 10 bases, there was a span of 15 bases. CDR1 and CDR2 (germline): SNHLY, FYNNEI. The CDR3 runs to 11 residues. The CDR3 spells CASLRTDGQYF. The CDR3 DNA reads as TGTGCCAGCCTAAGGACGGACGGACAGTACTTC.

The chain links TRBV6-6 to TRBJ2-2; D unclear. There are 12 residues in the CDR3. Trimming pared 5 bases from V and 5 bases from J, leaving 6 bases between. Germline V gene data show CDR1 as MNHNY and CDR2 as SVGAGI (reference sequence). DNA for the CDR3: TGTGCCAGCAGTCCACGAACCGGGGAGCTGTTTTTT. Encoded protein: CASSPRTGELFF.

The chain employs TRBV18 and TRBJ2-7; TRBD2 agrees at 14 bases. This CDR3 spans 16 amino acids. V dropped 4 bases and J dropped 4; count of bases not matched to a gene: 6. CDR1 and CDR2 from the germline V gene are KGHSH and LQKENI. CDR3: CASSQGLAGVMYEQYF. CDR3 nucleotides: TGTGCCAGCTCACAGGGACTAGCGGGAGTCATGTACGAGCAGTACTTC.

This clone was counted only a few times. The J gene is TRBJ1-1, the V gene TRBV30; 8 bases agree with TRBD1. From germline, CDR1 is GTSNPN and CDR2 SVGIG (reference sequence). V shed 1 base and J 9 bases; nucleotides not matched to a gene: 10. CDR3 length equals 14 residues. CDR3 region: CAWSARTPRGQAFF. The CDR3, as DNA: TGTGCCTGGAGTGCCCGGACTCCCAGGGGGCAAGCTTTCTTT.

Turning to this clone: Other DNA variants within this sample encode the same CDR3. The J gene is TRBJ2-7, the V gene TRBV7-2; D is tentatively TRBD1 or TRBD2 (6 bases each). The CDR3 spans 14 residues. Germline CDR1 SGHTA, CDR2 FQGNSA. Trimming removed 2 bases at V and 4 bases at J, with 12 bases between. CDR3 loop: CASSLRGQGYEQYF. The CDR3 DNA reads as TGTGCCAGCAGCTTACGGGGGCAGGGTTACGAGCAGTACTTC.

J is TRBJ2-7 and V is TRBV15; 9 bases fit TRBD1. In germline, CDR1 is LNHNV, CDR2 YYDKDF (reference sequence). This CDR3 is 15 amino acids long. Trimming cost V 4 bases and J 3 bases; bases outside gene matches: 7. CDR3 nucleotides: TGTGCCACCAGCAAAAACAGGGGGCGAGGCTACGAGCAGTACTTC. Encoded protein: CATSKNRGRGYEQYF.

V usage is TRBV15 and J usage is TRBJ1-3; D gene ambiguous. V was pared by 8 bases and J by 4 bases, with 15 bases between. This CDR3 spans 14 amino acids. CDR1 and CDR2 (germline): LNHNV, YYDKDF (reference sequence). In nucleotides, the CDR3 is TGTGCCACCCGAACACCTGGTGAAGGAAACACCATATATTTT. Its protein product is CATRTPGEGNTIYF.

As to this clone: Other DNA sequences from this sample encode an identical CDR3 as well. This chain uses TRBV2 with TRBJ1-5, with D possibly being TRBD1 (5 bases). From germline, CDR1 is SNHLY and CDR2 FYNNEI. The CDR3 covers 13 residues. The V gene lost 8 bases and the J gene lost 2 bases, with 10 bases spanning the gap. The CDR3 coding sequence is TGTGCCAGCTCAGGGACGGGCAATCAGCCCCAGCATTTT. This encodes CASSGTGNQPQHF.

In regard to this clone: Other DNA variants within this sample encode the same CDR3. The CDR3 here is CASSAGQGNQPQHF. DNA for the CDR3: TGCGCCAGCAGCGCGGGACAGGGCAATCAGCCCCAGCATTTT. The V call is TRBV5-1, the J call TRBJ1-5; TRBD1 matches at 8 bases. Germline V lookup: CDR1 SGHRS, CDR2 YFSETQ. This CDR3 region has 14 residues. V lost 4 bases, J lost 2 bases, and 2 bases stayed unmatched.

The chain uses TRBV4-3 and TRBJ2-4; D not resolved. CDR1 is LGHNA and CDR2 is YSLEER in the germline V gene. Between the trimmed V and J ends, which lost 0 bases and 0 bases, there was a span of 6 bases. The CDR3 runs 15 residues. The CDR3 here is CASSQDELAKNIQYF. Written as DNA, the CDR3 is TGCGCCAGCAGCCAAGATGAACTAGCCAAAAACATTCAGTACTTC.

The V and J genes are TRBV19 and TRBJ2-5; unclear D gene. Deletions cut 1 base from V and 7 bases from J, with 10 bases between. The CDR3 sequence is 13 residues long. Germline V gene sequence: CDR1 LNHDA, CDR2 SQIVND (reference sequence). For the CDR3, the DNA is TGTGCCAGTAGTATAGTGGGAACCGGGACCCAGTACTTC. Translated: CASSIVGTGTQYF.

In regard to this clone: This sample includes further DNA sequences coding for the same CDR3. The V call is TRBV11-3, the J call TRBJ2-1; D may match TRBD1 or TRBD2 (5 bases each). Trimming removed 1 base from V and 10 bases from J, with 8 bases in between. The CDR3 length is 12 residues. From germline, CDR1 is SGHNT and CDR2 YENEEA. This CDR3 reads CASSLGGDEQFF. CDR3 coding DNA: TGTGCCAGCAGCTTAGGAGGGGACGAGCAGTTCTTC. Full variable domain (rest looked up from reference TRBV11-3 and TRBJ2-1): EAGVVQSPRYKIIEKKQPVAFWCNPISGHNTLYWYLQNLGQGPELLIRYENEEAVDDSQLPKDRFSAERLKGVDSTLKIQPAELGDSAVYLCASSLGGDEQFFGPGTRLTVL.